One sample yielded the 4 T cell receptor beta chains listed below, sequenced in a study of Ad26.COV2.S vaccination and SARS-CoV-2 variants. Data came from immunoSEQ multiplex PCR; TCRdb stores just in-frame clones and leaves some out. Altogether some 370,000 clones are present, 83% being singletons, with the ten largest covering roughly 7.4%. Treatment reported: about 20 received Ad26.COV2.S at low or high dose, single or two shots; roughly five received placebo; per-sample allocation not given. Sampling took place 63 days after the first vaccine or placebo injection. The specimen was peripheral blood, collected in a trial of Ad26.COV2.S vaccine versus placebo. The receptor set was obtained from a person between 18 and 65 years old who received the Ad26.COV2.S COVID-19 vaccine or a placebo.

A note on this clone: At the DNA level, this CDR3 is encoded by other sequences in the same sample as well. The CDR3 region has the DNA TGTGCCAGCAGCGACCCAAGCGGTAGCTCCTACGAGCAGTACTTC. Encoded protein: CASSDPSGSSYEQYF. V usage is TRBV25-1 and J usage is TRBJ2-7; TRBD2 might be the D (5 bases). Germline loops: CDR1 MGHDK, CDR2 SYGVNS. Trimming removed 6 bases from V and 0 bases from J, with 15 bases in between. This CDR3 is built from 15 residues.

This clone came up a few times. The chain recombines TRBV5-1 with TRBJ2-7, with 7 bases that match TRBD1. V lost 3 bases to trimming and J lost 7 bases; unmatched junction nucleotides: 13. The CDR3 consists of 15 residues. Germline CDR1 and CDR2: SGHRS and YFSETQ. CDR3: CASSWGQSHLGEQYF. In DNA form, the CDR3 reads TGCGCCAGCAGCTGGGGACAGTCACACCTTGGGGAGCAGTACTTC. Full variable domain (missing parts from reference TRBV5-1 and TRBJ2-7): KAGVTQTPRYLIKTRGQQVTLSCSPISGHRSVSWYQQTPGQGLQFLFEYFSETQRNKGNFPGRFSGRQFSNSRSEMNVSTLELGDSALYLCASSWGQSHLGEQYFGPGTRLTVT.

The chain joins TRBV18 to TRBJ2-7; the match to TRBD1 covers 9 bases. From germline, CDR1 is KGHSH and CDR2 LQKENI. Trimming took 3 bases from V and 3 from J; bases not matched to a gene: 6. This CDR3 has 15 amino acids. The chain's CDR3 is CASSPGTGGHYEQYF. In nucleotides, the CDR3 is TGTGCCAGCTCACCTGGAACAGGGGGCCACTACGAGCAGTACTTC.

V gene TRBV20-1 combines with J gene TRBJ2-3; TRBD1 or TRBD2 may be the D gene (5 bases each). The CDR3 covers 14 residues. Germline V CDR1 and CDR2: DFQATT, SNEGSKA (reference sequence). Trimming took 3 bases from V and 9 from J, leaving 19 bases between them. This CDR3 is CSASLLQTRDTQYF. CDR3 in DNA: TGCAGTGCTAGTCTACTACAAACCCGGGACACGCAGTATTTT.